This note documents a single T cell receptor (beta chain) sequence. The data originate from a study of technical replicates of blood from several donors. Only in-frame clones appear in the TCRdb table, and some are missing; sequencing was by immunoSEQ multiplex PCR. The table shows nearly 70,000 clones, with around nine tenths occurring only once. The CDR3 has 15 residues. J was trimmed by 6 bases and V by 4 bases; bases with no gene match: 6. Germline V gene lookup returns CDR1 SGHTA and CDR2 FQGTGA. This sequence originates from a human donor in good health. This chain links TRBV7-3 with TRBJ2-1; 10 positions match TRBD2. What was sequenced was T cells isolated from PBMCs. CDR3 bases: TGTGCCAGCAGCTCCTCTAGCGGGAGAGGCAATGAGCAGTTCTTC. Protein product: CASSSSSGRGNEQFF.